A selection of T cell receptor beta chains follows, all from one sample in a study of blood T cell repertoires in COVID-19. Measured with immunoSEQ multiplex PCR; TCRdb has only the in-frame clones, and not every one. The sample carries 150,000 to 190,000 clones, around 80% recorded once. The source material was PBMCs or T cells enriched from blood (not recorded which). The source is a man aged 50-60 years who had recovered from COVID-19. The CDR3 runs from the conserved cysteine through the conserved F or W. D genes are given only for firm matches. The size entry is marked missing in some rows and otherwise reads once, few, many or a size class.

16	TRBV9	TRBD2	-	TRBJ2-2	TGTGCCAGCAGCGTAAGAGCGGGGGCTACCACCGGGGAGCTGTTTTTT	CASSVRAGATTGELFF
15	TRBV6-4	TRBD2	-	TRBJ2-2	TGTGCCAGCAGTGACAGCGGGGGGAACACCGGGGAGCTGTTTTTT	CASSDSGGNTGELFF
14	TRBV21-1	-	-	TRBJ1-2	TGTGCCAGCAGCGGGCGGACAGGGGACTATGGCTACACCTTC	CASSGRTGDYGYTF
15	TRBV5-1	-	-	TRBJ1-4	TGCGCCAGCAGCTTGGGACCTCAGGGAGGGGAAAAACTGTTTTTT	CASSLGPQGGEKLFF
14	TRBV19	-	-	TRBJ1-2	TGTGCCAGTAGTATAGGAGGGATTAACTATGGCTACACCTTC	CASSIGGINYGYTF
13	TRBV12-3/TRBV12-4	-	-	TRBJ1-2	TGTGCCAGCAGTCCGACGGAGAACTATGGCTACACCTTC	CASSPTENYGYTF
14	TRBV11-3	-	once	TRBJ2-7	TGTGCCAGCAGCTTAGAAGCGTACGTATACGAGCAGTACTTC	CASSLEAYVYEQYF
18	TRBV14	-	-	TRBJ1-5	TGTGCCAGCAGCCCTCGGCAGGGCCCAAATTATAGCAATCAGCCCCAGCATTTT	CASSPRQGPNYSNQPQHF
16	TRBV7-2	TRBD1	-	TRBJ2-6	TGTGCCAGCAGCCGCCAGGGGGCAGGTGGGGCCAACGTCCTGACTTTC	CASSRQGAGGANVLTF
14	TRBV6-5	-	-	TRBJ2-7	TGTGCCAGCAGTTACGACAGGCCCTCCTACGAGCAGTACTTC	CASSYDRPSYEQYF